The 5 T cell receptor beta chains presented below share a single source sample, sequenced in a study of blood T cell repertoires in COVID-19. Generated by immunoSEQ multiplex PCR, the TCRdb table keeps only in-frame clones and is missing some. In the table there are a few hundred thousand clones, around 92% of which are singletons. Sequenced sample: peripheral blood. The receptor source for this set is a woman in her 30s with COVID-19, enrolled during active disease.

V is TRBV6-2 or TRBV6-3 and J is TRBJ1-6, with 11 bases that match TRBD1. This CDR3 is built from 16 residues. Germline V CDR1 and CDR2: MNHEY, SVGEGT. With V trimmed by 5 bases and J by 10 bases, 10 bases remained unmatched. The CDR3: CASSPQGQGVKSPLHF. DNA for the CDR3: TGTGCCAGCAGTCCCCAGGGACAGGGGGTTAAATCACCCCTCCACTTT.

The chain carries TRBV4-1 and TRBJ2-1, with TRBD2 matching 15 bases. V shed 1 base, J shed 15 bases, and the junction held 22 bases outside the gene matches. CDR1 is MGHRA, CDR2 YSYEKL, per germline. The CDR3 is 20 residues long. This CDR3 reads CASSQGRAREGLAGGPGPFF. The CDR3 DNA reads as TGCGCCAGCAGCCAAGGTCGGGCTCGTGAGGGACTAGCGGGGGGACCCGGGCCGTTCTTC.

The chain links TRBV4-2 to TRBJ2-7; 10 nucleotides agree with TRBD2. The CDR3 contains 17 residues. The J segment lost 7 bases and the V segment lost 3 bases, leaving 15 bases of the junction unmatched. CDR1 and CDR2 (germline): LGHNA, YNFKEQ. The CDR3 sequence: CASSHHQPSGGTWEQYF. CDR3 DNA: TGTGCCAGCAGCCACCACCAGCCTAGCGGGGGCACTTGGGAGCAGTACTTC.

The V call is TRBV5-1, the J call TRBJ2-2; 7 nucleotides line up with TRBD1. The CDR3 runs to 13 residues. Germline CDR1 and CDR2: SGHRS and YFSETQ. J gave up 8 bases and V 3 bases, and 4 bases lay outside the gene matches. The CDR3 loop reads CASSYSDRGELFF. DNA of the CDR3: TGCGCCAGCAGCTATTCGGACAGGGGGGAGCTGTTTTTT.

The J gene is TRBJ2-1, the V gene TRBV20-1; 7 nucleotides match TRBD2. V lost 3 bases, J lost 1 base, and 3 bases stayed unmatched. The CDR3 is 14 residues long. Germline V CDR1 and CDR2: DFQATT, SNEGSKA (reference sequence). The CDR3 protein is CSASSGRSYNEQFF. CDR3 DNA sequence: TGCAGTGCTAGTAGCGGGCGTTCCTACAATGAGCAGTTCTTC.